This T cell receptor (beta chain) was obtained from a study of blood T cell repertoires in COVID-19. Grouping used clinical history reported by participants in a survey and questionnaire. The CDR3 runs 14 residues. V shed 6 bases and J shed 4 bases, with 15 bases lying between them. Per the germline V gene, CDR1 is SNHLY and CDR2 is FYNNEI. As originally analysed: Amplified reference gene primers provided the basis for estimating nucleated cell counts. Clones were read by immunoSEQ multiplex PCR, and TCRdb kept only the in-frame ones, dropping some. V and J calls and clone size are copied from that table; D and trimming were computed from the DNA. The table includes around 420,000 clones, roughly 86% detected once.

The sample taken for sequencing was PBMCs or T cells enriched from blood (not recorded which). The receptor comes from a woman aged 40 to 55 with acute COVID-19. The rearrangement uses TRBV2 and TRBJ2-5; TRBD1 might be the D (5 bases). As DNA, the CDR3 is TGTGCCAGCAGCCCTGCCAGGGTATTAGAGACCCAGTACTTC. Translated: CASSPARVLETQYF.